Following are 29 T cell receptor beta chains from one sample sequenced in a study of T-cell reconstitution after alpha-beta-depleted transplantation in children. Unique molecular identifiers were incorporated during preparation of the TCRbeta library. MiXCR, run by TCRdb on the PCR reads, gives a single entry per CDR3 protein. Among just under 150,000 distinct CDR3 sequences listed, roughly 9% were seen once. Here the sequenced sample was PBMCs, mostly from graft donor cells, taken 180 days after TCRalphabeta/CD19-depleted stem cell transplant. These receptors originate from a female patient aged 2-9 years who had a stem cell transplant for congenital amegakaryocytic thrombocytopenia, so the T cells may come from the graft donor.

In this sample, this clonotype turned up many times. V and J are TRBV25-1 and TRBJ2-7, with D perhaps matching TRBD1 or TRBD2 (5 bases each). V was clipped by 6 bases and J by 1 base, with 22 bases between them. Germline CDR1 MGHDK, CDR2 SYGVNS. The CDR3 is 17 residues long. DNA for the CDR3: TGTGCCAGCAGCGAACACCCCGGGGCAGAGCCATCCTACGAGCAGTACTTC. Translated, it gives CASSEHPGAEPSYEQYF.

This clonotype was seen many times. The chain recombines TRBV20-1 with TRBJ2-7; 9 bases map to TRBD1. V shed 3 bases and J 4 bases; nucleotides not matched to a gene: 10. This CDR3 spans 15 amino acids. The germline gives CDR1 DFQATT, CDR2 SNEGSKA (reference sequence). This CDR3 is CSARPGQGPRYEQYF. CDR3 coding DNA: TGCAGTGCTAGGCCGGGACAGGGACCCCGGTACGAGCAGTACTTC.

The sample holds a few counts of this clonotype. The rearrangement links TRBV6-5 to TRBJ2-1; 7 bases align to TRBD2. The CDR3 loop spans 15 amino acids. V lost 6 bases to trimming and J lost 3 bases; unmatched junction nucleotides: 8. Looked up from germline, CDR1 is MNHEY and CDR2 is SVGAGI. The CDR3 sequence is CASSGLGLVYNEQFF. The CDR3 nucleotides read TGTGCCAGCAGCGGGCTTGGACTAGTCTACAATGAGCAGTTCTTC.

This clonotype was observed at least ten times. The rearrangement links TRBV7-2 to TRBJ1-6; TRBD1 matches at 9 bases. After removal of 6 bases from V and 11 bases from J, the junction contained 8 bases not matched to a gene. Germline V gene sequence: CDR1 SGHTA, CDR2 FQGNSA. There are 14 residues in the CDR3. CDR3 bases: TGTGCCAGCAGGTTGACAGGGGGTATGGCACCCCTCCACTTT. It is translated as CASRLTGGMAPLHF.

Only a few counts were recorded for this clonotype. The chain recombines TRBV12-3 or TRBV12-4 with TRBJ1-5, with TRBD1 as a possible D gene (5 bases). CDR3 length: 18 amino acids. The germline V and J ends were trimmed by 5 bases and 0 bases, with 20 bases remaining between them. The CDR3 DNA sequence: TGTGCCAGCAGTGAGACCACAGGTGAGGCGTATAGCAATCAGCCCCAGCATTTT. Translated: CASSETTGEAYSNQPQHF.

This clonotype was seen many times. The chain is built from TRBV20-1 and TRBJ2-1; TRBD2 matches at 10 bases. V was pared by 0 bases and J by 7 bases, with 6 bases of the junction left unmatched. The CDR3 has 15 residues. Germline V gives CDR1 DFQATT, CDR2 SNEGSKA (reference sequence). The CDR3 DNA sequence: TGCAGTGCTAGAGACCCTAGCGGGAGCCCAAATGAGCAGTTCTTC. Encoded protein: CSARDPSGSPNEQFF.

This clonotype has just a few counts. The chain employs TRBV29-1 and TRBJ2-3, with 8 nucleotides matching TRBD2. Per germline, CDR1 SQVTM and CDR2 ANQGSEA. Germline trimming cut 3 bases from V and 5 bases from J; bases unmatched to any gene: 10. This CDR3 contains 15 residues. CDR3 region: CSVDGPSGRIDTQYF. In DNA form, the CDR3 reads TGCAGCGTTGATGGGCCTAGCGGGCGCATAGATACGCAGTATTTT.

The chain recombines TRBV11-2 with TRBJ2-4; D possibly corresponds to TRBD2 (6 bases). CDR3 length: 15 residues. V was trimmed by 3 bases and J by 6 bases, leaving 15 bases between them. Germline CDR1 reads SGHAT; CDR2 reads FQNNGV. The CDR3: CASSFTRGGLNIQYF. CDR3 sequence (DNA): TGTGCCAGCAGCTTCACCCGGGGAGGCTTAAACATTCAGTACTTC.

This clonotype was seen only a few times. The chain joins TRBV20-1 to TRBJ2-5; tentatively, D is TRBD2 (7 bases). The CDR3 is 14 amino acids. The V and J ends lost 6 bases and 1 base respectively, with 15 bases between them. The V gene's germline CDR1 is DFQATT and CDR2 SNEGSKA (reference sequence). The CDR3 nucleotides read TGCAGTGCAGAGGGGGGGGGTCGCCAAGAGACCCAGTACTTC. Residues: CSAEGGGRQETQYF.

The rearrangement links TRBV6-1 to TRBJ2-1, with 9 bases fitting TRBD2. Germline V gene lookup returns CDR1 MNHNS and CDR2 SASEGT. This CDR3 is 18 amino acids long. V lost 7 bases to trimming and J lost 3 bases; unmatched junction nucleotides: 16. CDR3 amino acids: CASTPSLLAGPNYNEQFF. In DNA form, the CDR3 reads TGTGCCAGCACCCCCAGTTTGCTAGCGGGGCCCAACTACAATGAGCAGTTCTTC.

By sample share, this clonotype is medium-sized. One end of the junction fails to match germline, which may point to a read error. The V call is TRBV6-1, the J call TRBJ1-2, with D unclear. Germline assignment: CDR1 MNHNS and CDR2 SASEGT. There are 14 residues in the CDR3. CDR3 DNA: TGTGCCAGCAGCGAAGCAGGACTCGCTTATGGCTACACCTTC. This gives the protein CASSEAGLAYGYTF.

This clonotype was counted ten times or more. The chain couples TRBV25-1 to TRBJ1-1; unclear D gene. With 4 bases removed from V and 3 bases from J, the gap between germline ends came to 12 bases. Germline CDR1 reads MGHDK; CDR2 reads SYGVNS. CDR3 length: 14 residues. CDR3 sequence: CASSAWGFHTEAFF. CDR3 sequence (DNA): TGTGCCAGCAGTGCATGGGGTTTTCACACTGAAGCTTTCTTT.

This clonotype has a count of ten or more. This chain's CDR3 is CASSLGVRGEAFF. The CDR3 DNA reads as TGTGCCAGCAGCTTGGGGGTTCGGGGTGAAGCTTTCTTT. The chain is built from TRBV5-6 and TRBJ1-1; D is unresolved. The CDR3 sequence is 13 residues long. The V gene lost 0 bases and the J gene lost 7 bases, with 10 bases spanning the gap. The V gene's germline CDR1 is SGHDT and CDR2 YYEEEE.

This clonotype was observed at least ten times. The chain combines TRBV20-1 with TRBJ2-1; 9 bases are shared with TRBD2. V was pared by 6 bases and J by 8 bases, with 14 bases of the junction left unmatched. The germline CDR1 and CDR2 sequences are DFQATT and SNEGSKA (reference sequence). The CDR3 contains 15 residues. This chain's CDR3 is CSAEPPGGRAHEQFF. In nucleotides, the CDR3 is TGCAGTGCCGAACCCCCCGGCGGGAGGGCCCATGAGCAGTTCTTC.

This clonotype has a handful of counts. J is TRBJ2-5 and V is TRBV15, with 8 positions matching TRBD1. The germline V gene has CDR1 LNHNV and CDR2 YYDKDF (reference sequence). This CDR3 spans 15 amino acids. The V and J ends lost 1 base and 5 bases, in that order; junction bases with no gene match: 6. The CDR3 is CATSRGGTGAETQYF. CDR3 DNA sequence: TGTGCCACCAGCAGAGGCGGGACAGGAGCCGAGACCCAGTACTTC.

In this sample, this clonotype turned up many times. This CDR3 reads CASSLSWTGGVGRYF. The CDR3 DNA is TGTGCCAGCAGTTTATCTTGGACAGGGGGCGTCGGACGTTACTTC. The rearrangement links TRBV28 to TRBJ2-7; 11 bases align to TRBD1. V shed 1 base, J shed 13 bases, and the junction held 12 bases outside the gene matches. The germline CDR1 and CDR2 sequences are MDHEN and SYDVKM. This CDR3 spans 15 amino acids.

At least ten counts were recorded for this clonotype. The chain carries TRBV9 and TRBJ2-2; D might be TRBD1 or TRBD2, each matching 6 bases. The germline gives CDR1 SGDLS, CDR2 YYNGEE. This CDR3 is 16 amino acids long. V dropped 4 bases and J dropped 3 bases, with 16 bases sitting between them. In DNA, the CDR3 is TGTGCCAGCAGCCCCCAAGGGGGGACCTACACCGGGGAGCTGTTTTTT. It translates to CASSPQGGTYTGELFF.

This clonotype appeared many times. V is TRBV12-3 or TRBV12-4 and J is TRBJ1-3; 8 positions match TRBD1. This CDR3 has 17 residues. V shed 6 bases and J 2 bases; nucleotides not matched to a gene: 12. The CDR3 region has the DNA TGTGCCAGCAGAGGACAGGGAAAGGGGGCTCCTGGAAACACCATATATTTT. Translation gives CASRGQGKGAPGNTIYF.

Many counts were recorded for this clonotype. The genes are TRBV20-1 and TRBJ2-6, with a weak D call TRBD2 (5 bases). This CDR3 spans 16 amino acids. Germline lookup yields CDR1 DFQATT and CDR2 SNEGSKA (reference sequence). V was pared by 3 bases and J by 0 bases, with 12 bases between. The CDR3 reads CSARRKADSGANVLTF. The CDR3 bases are TGCAGTGCTAGGAGGAAAGCGGACTCTGGGGCCAACGTCCTGACTTTC.

This clonotype turned up a few times. V is TRBV5-1 and J is TRBJ2-7; the D gene is possibly TRBD1 (6 bases). The CDR3 spans 14 residues. Per germline, CDR1 SGHRS and CDR2 YFSETQ. V was trimmed by 5 bases and J by 1 base, leaving 13 bases between them. For the CDR3, the DNA is TGCGCCAGCAGGACCCCCGGGACATCCTACGAGCAGTACTTC. As protein: CASRTPGTSYEQYF. Variable domain in full (rest from reference TRBV5-1 and TRBJ2-7): KAGVTQTPRYLIKTRGQQVTLSCSPISGHRSVSWYQQTPGQGLQFLFEYFSETQRNKGNFPGRFSGRQFSNSRSEMNVSTLELGDSALYLCASRTPGTSYEQYFGPGTRLTVT.

This clonotype was detected ten times or more. The chain is built from TRBV5-1 and TRBJ1-2, with D unresolved. The CDR3 is 13 residues long. V lost 0 bases to trimming and J lost 4 bases, with 7 bases between them. The germline CDR1 and CDR2 sequences are SGHRS and YFSETQ. The DNA for the CDR3 is TGCGCCAGCAGCTTGGTGGAGGGCTATGGCTACACCTTC. Encoded protein: CASSLVEGYGYTF.

This sequence joins TRBV29-1 and TRBJ1-1, with 8 bases identical to TRBD1. V dropped 7 bases and J dropped 4; count of bases not matched to a gene: 2. The CDR3 contains 11 residues. Germline CDR1 and CDR2: SQVTM and ANQGSEA. The CDR3 spells CSADRATEAFF. The CDR3 region has the DNA TGCAGCGCGGACAGGGCCACTGAAGCTTTCTTT. The whole variable domain, filled in from reference TRBV29-1 and TRBJ1-1, reads SAVISQKPSRDICQRGTSLTIQCQVDSQVTMMFWYRQQPGQSLTLIATANQGSEATYESGFVIDKFPISRPNLTFSTLTVSNMSPEDSSIYLCSADRATEAFFGQGTRLTVV.

The chain employs TRBV28 and TRBJ2-1, with 11 positions matching TRBD1. Per germline, CDR1 MDHEN and CDR2 SYDVKM. This CDR3 is built from 20 residues. With V trimmed by 5 bases and J by 4 bases, 19 bases remained unmatched. The DNA for the CDR3 is TGTGCCAGCAGTCCACCGGGACAGGGGGTTCAGCAGCGGGGGTACAATGAGCAGTTCTTC. Protein sequence: CASSPPGQGVQQRGYNEQFF.

In its sample, this clonotype was seen many times. The V call is TRBV11-2, the J call TRBJ2-5; possibly TRBD1 or TRBD2 for D (5 bases each). Deletions cut 0 bases from V and 0 bases from J, with 8 bases between. The CDR3 runs 15 residues. Germline loops: CDR1 SGHAT, CDR2 FQNNGV. CDR3 in amino acids: CASSLDRGYQETQYF. The CDR3 DNA sequence: TGTGCCAGCAGCTTAGATCGGGGCTACCAAGAGACCCAGTACTTC.

This clonotype was counted ten times or more. J is TRBJ2-1 and V is TRBV4-1; 11 nucleotides line up with TRBD2. J gave up 1 base and V 0 bases, and 2 bases lay outside the gene matches. The V gene's germline CDR1 is MGHRA and CDR2 YSYEKL. This CDR3 has 17 amino acids. The CDR3 region has the DNA TGCGCCAGCAGCCAAGATGCTAGCGGGGGGTCCTACAATGAGCAGTTCTTC. As protein: CASSQDASGGSYNEQFF.

This clonotype has just a few counts. This chain links TRBV29-1 with TRBJ2-1, with 9 positions matching TRBD2. The CDR3 has 15 amino acids. V lost 3 bases to trimming and J lost 2 bases; unmatched junction nucleotides: 5. The germline gives CDR1 SQVTM, CDR2 ANQGSEA. As DNA, the CDR3 is TGCAGCGTTGACGTAGCGGGAGTAACCTACAATGAGCAGTTCTTC. Residues: CSVDVAGVTYNEQFF.

This chain uses TRBV5-1 with TRBJ2-1; 11 bases agree with TRBD2. There are 18 residues in the CDR3. In germline, CDR1 is SGHRS, CDR2 YFSETQ. V gave up 5 bases and J gave up 10 bases; unmatched junction bases: 20. The CDR3 sequence: CASSPQGRGSGRAQEQFF. CDR3 nucleotide sequence: TGCGCCAGCAGTCCACAGGGGCGGGGTAGCGGGAGGGCCCAGGAGCAGTTCTTC.

A few counts support this clonotype. The CDR3 bases are TGTGCCAGTAGTCTACGACAGGAATCCTACGAGCAGTACTTC. Its protein is CASSLRQESYEQYF. V is TRBV19 and J is TRBJ2-7, with a possible D match to TRBD1 (6 bases). V dropped 5 bases and J dropped 1 base, with 12 bases sitting between them. Looked up from germline, CDR1 is LNHDA and CDR2 is SQIVND (reference sequence). This CDR3 has 14 amino acids.

This clonotype was seen only a few times. In DNA form, the CDR3 reads TGTGCCAGCAGTTTAGGACTAGCGGGAGCCACACGAAGTCATACGCAGTATTTT. It encodes CASSLGLAGATRSHTQYF. This rearrangement joins TRBV28 to TRBJ2-3; the match to TRBD2 covers 13 bases. CDR1 and CDR2 (germline): MDHEN, SYDVKM. The CDR3 extends over 18 amino acids. V shed 2 bases, J shed 7 bases, and the junction held 12 bases outside the gene matches.